This is a list of T cell receptor beta chains from one sample in a study of chemoradiotherapy in HPV16-positive cancers. Here immunoSEQ multiplex PCR was the method, and the copy in TCRdb shows in-frame clones only, minus some. The table has over 15,000 clones, roughly three quarters seen once. The sample was gathered from a patient who underwent chemoradiotherapy. These receptors all stem from a human donor with HPV-associated anogenital cancer. The CDR3 runs from the conserved cysteine through the conserved F or W.

j_call cdr3_length v_call cdr3_aa
TRBJ2-7 15 TRBV10-1 CASTSEGAGRDEQYF
TRBJ2-7 14 TRBV7-9 CASSLVNGFYEQYF
TRBJ2-1 15 TRBV6-1 CASSEDGQNYNEQFF
TRBJ2-6 16 TRBV7-3 CASSHRGRGGANVLTF
TRBJ2-2 16 TRBV7-8 CASSLRDRGGVGELFF
TRBJ2-5 17 TRBV5-1 CASSSGIVTGGKETQYF
TRBJ1-5 14 TRBV7-9 CASMGQGVWQPQHF
TRBJ2-5 15 TRBV6-1 CASSGRDRGRGTQYF
TRBJ1-2 13 TRBV29-1 CSVNLGVNYGYTF
TRBJ1-5 15 TRBV5-1 CASSLVPGEAQPQHF
TRBJ2-2 14 TRBV5-1 CASSFILRAGELFF
TRBJ1-2 12 TRBV6-6 CASSDPDYGYTF
TRBJ2-6 14 TRBV2 CASRPESGANVLTF
TRBJ1-1 17 TRBV18 CASSRAPQGEVNTEAFF
TRBJ1-1 15 TRBV28 CASSFFLGRNTEAFF
TRBJ1-2 15 TRBV27 CASSLGQGQGRPLRF
TRBJ1-3 14 TRBV28 CASSYRGAGNTIYF
TRBJ2-3 14 TRBV5-1 CASSFGPGTDTQYF
TRBJ2-7 14 TRBV30 CAWRRGFQTYEQYF
TRBJ2-2 13 TRBV6-4 CASSDSGPGELFF
TRBJ1-3 15 TRBV5-1 CASSLGGNSGNTIYF
TRBJ1-2 13 TRBV19 CASSMGQGVGYTF
TRBJ2-6 16 TRBV6-1 CASSEAGATGANVLTF
TRBJ2-5 14 TRBV4-3 CASSRDYRGETQYF
TRBJ1-2 21 TRBV6-1 CASSEKTGVGWGPGWDYGYTF
TRBJ1-3 14 TRBV11-2 CASSLKVSGNTIYF
TRBJ1-2 18 TRBV21-1 CASYLPIPTVRGVDGYTF
TRBJ2-1 15 TRBV18 CASSPLAGSYNEQFF
TRBJ2-6 15 TRBV4-3 CASSRRGSGANVLTF
TRBJ2-3 12 TRBV19 CASSSGGDTQYF
TRBJ2-7 14 TRBV6-1 CASSWGQGSYEQYF
TRBJ1-1 11 TRBV20-1 CSAHRITEAFF
TRBJ1-2 14 TRBV7-2 CASSSGGGRGGYTF
TRBJ2-1 14 TRBV7-3 CASSLGGDYNEQFF
TRBJ1-6 12 TRBV28 CVSGSTNSPLHF
TRBJ1-5 15 TRBV5-6 CASSLVGTGSQPQHF
TRBJ1-4 15 TRBV15 CATSRDRRGNEKLFF
TRBJ2-7 11 TRBV29-1 CSVARVDEQYF
TRBJ1-1 13 TRBV9 CASSVGDNTEAFF
TRBJ2-7 15 TRBV6-5 CASRVDRSSSYEQYF
TRBJ1-2 14 TRBV4-2 CASSQTDRGNGYTF
TRBJ2-3 15 TRBV19 CASSIVGGGVDTQYF